The present TCR beta chain was sequenced within a study of blood T cells in healthy people across ages. Points from the study as a whole: One million T cells yielded diversity estimates that were considered underestimates. Across the age range, TCR beta diversity per million T cells fell in a roughly linear way.

Using a J-beta primer mix together with a sample-barcoded 5' primer, a second PCR was run for roughly 7 to 12 cycles. TCRdb re-analysed the 5' RACE reads in MiXCR, keeping a single row per CDR3 protein. The sample has about 730,000 distinct CDR3 sequences, roughly 45% seen once. CDR1 and CDR2 (germline): MGHRA, YSYEKL. The CDR3 is 17 residues long. V dropped 2 bases and J dropped 2 bases, with 19 bases sitting between them. Details on this clonotype: Its antigen is unknown.

The sequence came from a woman aged 55-75 years in good health. The chain employs TRBV4-1 and TRBJ2-7, with D tentatively TRBD1 (5 bases). Sequencing was carried out using blood. CDR3 protein: CASSQLDSTEIPYEQYF. CDR3 bases: TGCGCCAGCAGCCAACTCGACTCGACAGAGATACCCTACGAGCAGTACTTC.